The T cell receptor (beta chain) under discussion was sequenced for a study of metastatic and nonmetastatic thyroid tumors. Across the study: A comparison of repertoires was made across blood and tumor or nodule tissue from malignant and benign thyroid patients.

Thyroid surgery took place with no prior treatment in any patient. Per the original data handling: A classifier for distant metastasis in papillary thyroid cancer was constructed using CDR3 differences observed across clinicopathological groups. TCRdb re-called clones from the PCR reads using MiXCR. In this record, the V and J calls reflect TCRdb's handling and not the investigators' own analysis. Among almost 35,000 clones listed, less than 40% were seen once. Details on this clone: Antigen unknown.

General observations from the study: Reported TCR beta diversity, measured in blood and tumor, was significantly higher for malignant thyroid tumors than for benign nodules.

The V end was cut by 0 bases, the J end by 3 bases, with 12 bases between. CDR3 length equals 15 residues. The chain links TRBV12-3 or TRBV12-4 to TRBJ2-7; D is unclear. The sequencing sample was made of tumor tissue. The sequence was collected from a female donor with papillary thyroid cancer or a benign thyroid nodule (not recorded which). Some clones in this sample may be carry-over from other donors' samples. The CDR3 region is CASSLAGHRLYEQYF. The CDR3 region has the DNA TGTGCCAGCAGTTTAGCGGGCCACAGACTCTACGAGCAGTACTTC.